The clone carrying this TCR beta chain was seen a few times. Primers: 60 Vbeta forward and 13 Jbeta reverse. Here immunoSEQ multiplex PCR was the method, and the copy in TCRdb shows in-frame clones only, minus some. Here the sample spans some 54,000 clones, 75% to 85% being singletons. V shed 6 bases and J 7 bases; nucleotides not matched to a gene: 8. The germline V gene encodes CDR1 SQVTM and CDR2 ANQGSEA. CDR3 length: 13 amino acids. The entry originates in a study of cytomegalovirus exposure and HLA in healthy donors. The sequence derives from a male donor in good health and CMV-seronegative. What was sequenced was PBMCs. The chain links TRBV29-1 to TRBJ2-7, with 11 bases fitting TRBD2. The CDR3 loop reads CSVATSGAREQYF. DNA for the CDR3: TGCAGCGTCGCGACTAGCGGGGCCAGGGAGCAGTACTTC.